This T cell receptor beta chain comes out of a study of T cell repertoires in cytomegalovirus infection. Across the whole study: CMV infection plus the matching HLA type was flagged by public TCR beta signatures.

Study-wide results and caveats: It was HLA-C-restricted CMV-specific TCR beta clonotypes that dominated the response ex vivo.

With respect to this clonotype: Its antigen is not known. One end of the junction does not line up with germline, which may come from a read error.

TCRdb itself ran the reads through MiXCR, one entry per CDR3 protein. The data contain over 100,000 distinct CDR3 sequences, 29% of them singletons. The CDR3 totals 19 residues. Germline loops: CDR1 SGHVS, CDR2 FQNEAQ. This chain uses TRBV7-8 with TRBJ2-3, with TRBD2 matching over 12 bases. The material was CD8+ T cells from cultured PBMCs, obtained from culture after CMV antigen stimulation. The TCR sequence derives from a human donor in good health (CMV status not recorded). Some clones in this sample may be carry-over from other donors' samples. The CDR3: CASSLDSGPTSGGTVTQYF. The CDR3, as DNA: TGTGCCAGCAGCCTCGACTCCGGACCGACTAGCGGGGGCACAGTTACGCAGTATTTT.